This TCR beta chain was captured in a study of blood T cells in healthy people across ages. The study drew donors from healthy Caucasian individuals in Russia aged about 6 to 95. J gave up 3 bases and V 0 bases, and 5 bases lay outside the gene matches. This CDR3 has 15 amino acids. CDR1 is DFQATT, CDR2 SNEGSKA, per germline (reference sequence). The use of a sample-barcoded 5' primer and a J-beta primer mix characterized a second PCR of roughly 6 to 11 cycles. Every cDNA was tagged by a template-switch adaptor with 12 random nucleotides. Each CDR3 protein is one row after TCRdb ran MiXCR on the 5' RACE reads. The table records approximately 880,000 distinct CDR3 sequences, about 48% of them present only once.

The chain employs TRBV20-1 and TRBJ2-7; TRBD1 agrees at 10 bases. The material sequenced was blood. The sequence was collected from a man younger than 40 in good health. CDR3 coding DNA: TGCAGTGCTAGAGATGGGACAGGGGACCGCTACGAGCAGTACTTC. This translates into CSARDGTGDRYEQYF.